This T cell receptor (beta chain) emerged from a study of cytomegalovirus exposure and HLA in healthy donors. Study findings and constraints: As a later analysis revealed, the rate of TCR association differed by HLA locus, with DRB1 most and HLA-C fewest.

Germline values: CDR1 SGHVS, CDR2 FNYEAQ. This CDR3 has 16 residues. V shed 1 base and J shed 2 bases, with 12 bases lying between them. Only a few counts were recorded for this clone. No antigen is known for it. PCR used 60 Vbeta primers and 13 Jbeta primers. The repertoire was sequenced with immunoSEQ multiplex PCR; TCRdb's copy has only in-frame clones and lacks some. The sample has 150,000 to 200,000 clones, 65% to 85% seen once. Sequenced sample: PBMCs. The chain links TRBV7-6 to TRBJ1-5; TRBD1 might be the D (5 bases). The sequence was collected from a man between 18 and 35 years old in good health and CMV-seronegative. The CDR3 is CASSLEAGRGNQPQHF. The CDR3 nucleotides are TGTGCCAGCAGCTTAGAGGCGGGACGGGGCAATCAGCCCCAGCATTTT.